This TCR beta chain was sequenced in a study of blood T cells in healthy people across ages. Broader study findings: Shifts in expanded clonotypes may have been confounded by donor CMV status, which was unknown.

The second PCR ran about 6 to 12 cycles with a sample-barcoded 5' primer and J-beta primers. A single record per CDR3 protein comes from TCRdb applying MiXCR to the 5' RACE reads. The repertoire includes 1.5 million to 2 million distinct CDR3 sequences, around 50% of them detected once, and about 2.1% sits in the top ten. Trimming removed 0 bases from V and 3 bases from J; junction bases left unmatched: 7. This CDR3 has 17 residues. Germline CDR1 is SGHAT and CDR2 is FQNNGV. Concerning this clonotype: Antigen: not known.

This clonotype was sampled from a woman in her 40s in good health. Sequencing was done on a sample of blood. The chain recombines TRBV11-2 with TRBJ2-2; 7 nucleotides align to TRBD1. Here the CDR3 reads CASSLDRRGYYTGELFF. For the CDR3, the DNA is TGTGCCAGCAGCTTAGATCGCAGGGGGTACTACACCGGGGAGCTGTTTTTT.